This T cell receptor beta chain was found in a study of Tregs in tolerant kidney transplant recipients. Sequenced by immunoSEQ multiplex PCR; TCRdb stores in-frame clones only, minus some. The sample gives 200,000 to 300,000 clones, around 81% of which show up once; over 0.5% is in the top ten. CD4+CD25+CD127- Tregs, CD4+CD25- non-Tregs, CD4 and CD8 cells were sorted. V trimming: 3 bases; J trimming: 4 bases; junction bases outside the gene matches: 11. Germline CDR1 is GTSNPN and CDR2 is SVGIG (reference sequence). The CDR3 loop spans 15 amino acids. The source material was CD4+ T cells from blood. The chain combines TRBV30 with TRBJ1-1, with 7 nucleotides matching TRBD1. This TCR was recovered from a human donor in good health. CDR3 sequence (DNA): TGTGCCTGGAGGGCCGACCTGAGGGGGCTCACTGAAGCTTTCTTT. This gives the protein CAWRADLRGLTEAFF.